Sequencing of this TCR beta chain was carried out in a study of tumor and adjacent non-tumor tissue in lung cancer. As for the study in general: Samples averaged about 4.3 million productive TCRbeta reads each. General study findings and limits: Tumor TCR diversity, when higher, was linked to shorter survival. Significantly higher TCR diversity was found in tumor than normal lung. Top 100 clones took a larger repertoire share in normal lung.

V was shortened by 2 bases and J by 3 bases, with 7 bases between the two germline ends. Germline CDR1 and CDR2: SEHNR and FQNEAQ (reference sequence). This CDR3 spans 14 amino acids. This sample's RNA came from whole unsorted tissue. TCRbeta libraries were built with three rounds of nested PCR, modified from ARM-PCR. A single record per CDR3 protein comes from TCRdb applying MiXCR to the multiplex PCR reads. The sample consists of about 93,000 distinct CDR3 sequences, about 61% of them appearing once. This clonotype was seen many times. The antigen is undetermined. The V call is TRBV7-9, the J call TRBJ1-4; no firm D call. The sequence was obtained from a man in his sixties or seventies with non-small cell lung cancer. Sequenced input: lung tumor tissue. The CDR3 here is CASSLKGSNEKLFF. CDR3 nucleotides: TGTGCCAGCAGCTTAAAAGGGTCTAATGAAAAACTGTTTTTT. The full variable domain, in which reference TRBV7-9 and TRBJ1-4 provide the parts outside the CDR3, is DTGVSQNPRHKITKRGQNVTFRCDPISEHNRLYWYRQTLGQGPEFLTYFQNEAQLEKSRLLSDRFSAERPKGSFSTLEIQRTEQGDSAMYLCASSLKGSNEKLFFGSGTQLSVL.